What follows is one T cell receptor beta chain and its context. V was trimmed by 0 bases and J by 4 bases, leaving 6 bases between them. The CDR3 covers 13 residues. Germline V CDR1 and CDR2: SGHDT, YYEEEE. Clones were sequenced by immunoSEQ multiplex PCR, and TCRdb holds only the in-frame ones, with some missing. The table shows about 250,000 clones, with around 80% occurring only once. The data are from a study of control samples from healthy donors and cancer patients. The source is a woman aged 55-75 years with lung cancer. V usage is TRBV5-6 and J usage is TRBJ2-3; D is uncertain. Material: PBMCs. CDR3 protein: CASSLAVADTQYF. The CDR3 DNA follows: TGTGCCAGCAGCTTGGCCGTTGCAGATACGCAGTATTTT.